The sequence of this T cell receptor beta chain was determined in a study of blood T cell repertoires in COVID-19. About the study: There were acute and convalescent COVID-19 samples, and they came from the United States, Italy and Spain. T cells, B-cell-depleted T cells, or PBMCs provided the cDNA or gDNA that served as material.

How the authors handled the data: Reference gene primer amplification in the assay estimated nucleated cell counts. Assay used: immunoSEQ multiplex PCR; TCRdb lists only in-frame clones, some missing. V and J calls plus clone size are reproduced from that table; the DNA served to infer D and trimming. The repertoire consists of some 250,000 clones, with 85% to 90% occurring once and the leading ten covering about 1%. J gave up 1 base and V 2 bases, and 2 bases lay outside the gene matches. This CDR3 comprises 14 residues. Germline values: CDR1 GTSNPN, CDR2 SVGIG (reference sequence). This TCR was recovered from a woman in her thirties or forties who had recovered from COVID-19. This chain links TRBV30 with TRBJ2-5, with TRBD1 matching over 9 bases. What was sequenced was peripheral blood. This CDR3 is CAWSRGQGQETQYF. The CDR3 nucleotides are TGTGCCTGGAGTCGGGGACAGGGCCAAGAGACCCAGTACTTC.